These T cell receptor beta chains were read from a single sample in a study of blood T cell repertoires in COVID-19. Libraries were prepared by immunoSEQ multiplex PCR; TCRdb keeps only in-frame clonotypes and omits some of them. The sample records over 300,000 clones, approximately 85% being singletons. The sample taken for sequencing was peripheral blood. The receptors originated from a woman aged 45-60 years with acute or convalescent COVID-19. Both conserved end residues are part of each CDR3. The D gene is left open where the match is weak. Size is omitted from some rows. Given values are once, few, many or a class for expanded clones.

d_call j_call v_call clone_size cdr3_nt cdr3_aa
NA TRBJ1-6 TRBV7-9 NA TGTGCCAGCAGCTCAAGGCGGGAATATTCACCCCTCCACTTT CASSSRREYSPLHF
NA TRBJ2-1 TRBV28 NA TGTGCCAGCAGTTTCCAGCGTTATGAGCAGTTCTTC CASSFQRYEQFF
NA TRBJ2-7 TRBV7-9 NA TGTGCCAGCAGCCCGGGCGGGGTCTACGAGCAGTACTTC CASSPGGVYEQYF
TRBD1 TRBJ2-7 TRBV5-1 NA TGCGCCAGCAAACGGGACAGGGTCTACGAGCAGTACTTC CASKRDRVYEQYF
NA TRBJ2-7 TRBV5-1 NA TGCGCCAGCAGGGGAGGGGGAAGCTACGAGCAGTACTTC CASRGGGSYEQYF
TRBD2 TRBJ2-1 TRBV6-2/TRBV6-3 NA TGTGCCAGCAGTCTTAGCGGGGCGGGAAAAAATGAGCAGTTCTTC CASSLSGAGKNEQFF
NA TRBJ1-3 TRBV5-8 once TGTGCCAGCAGCTCTAGGGGCACCATATATTTT CASSSRGTIYF
TRBD2 TRBJ2-1 TRBV2 NA TGTGCCAGCGGGCGCGGGAGGGCCGCCCATGAGCAGTTCTTC CASGRGRAAHEQFF
TRBD2 TRBJ2-1 TRBV3-1/TRBV3-2 NA TGTGCCAGCAGCCAAGGAGCGGGAGTCCAGTTCTTC CASSQGAGVQFF
TRBD1 TRBJ2-5 TRBV6-4 NA TGTGCCAGCAGTGGAAACAGGGGGGAGACCCAGTACTTC CASSGNRGETQYF
NA TRBJ2-4 TRBV30 once TGTGCCTGGAATCCTGGACAGTACCTAGCCAAAAACATTCAGTACTTC CAWNPGQYLAKNIQYF
TRBD2 TRBJ2-1 TRBV19 NA TGTGCCAGTAGTATAGAACTAGCGGGTTACAATGAGCAGTTCTTC CASSIELAGYNEQFF
TRBD2 TRBJ2-7 TRBV15 NA TGTGCCACCAGCAGGACTAGCGGCTACGAGCAGTACTTC CATSRTSGYEQYF
TRBD1 TRBJ1-5 TRBV27 NA TGTGCCAGCAGTAGACAGGGGCAGCCCCAGCATTTT CASSRQGQPQHF
NA TRBJ1-6 TRBV28 NA TGTGCCAGCAGTTTACAGGGAAGAAGTCATTCACCCCTCCACTTT CASSLQGRSHSPLHF
TRBD1 TRBJ1-5 TRBV7-2 NA TGTGCCAGCAGCCCAGGACAGGGGAGGCTCAATCAGCCCCAGCATTTT CASSPGQGRLNQPQHF
TRBD2 TRBJ2-7 TRBV11-3 few TGTGCCAGCAGCTTGCGGGAGGGAACCTACGAGCAGTACTTC CASSLREGTYEQYF
NA TRBJ2-1 TRBV5-1 NA TGCGCCAGCAGCTTTGGTAGCCTGTCCTACAATGAGCAGTTCTTC CASSFGSLSYNEQFF
TRBD1 TRBJ1-6 TRBV7-2 once TGTGCCAGCAGCGCACAGGGGGCGCGGAATTCACCCCTCCACTTT CASSAQGARNSPLHF
NA TRBJ1-4 TRBV5-1 NA TGCGCCAGCAGCTTGGGGCGGGTAGGCTTTAATGAAAAACTGTTTTTT CASSLGRVGFNEKLFF
NA TRBJ2-6 TRBV5-1 NA TGCGCCAGCAGCCCTACAGGTGGAGGGGGCGCCGGGGCCAACGTCCTGACTTTC CASSPTGGGGAGANVLTF
NA TRBJ1-3 TRBV7-9 once TGTGCCAGCAGCAGGGACGGGGAAAGGACCATATATTTT CASSRDGERTIYF
NA TRBJ2-1 TRBV27 NA TGTGCCAGCACAAAGGACTCCCTCCGATACAATGAGCAGTTCTTC CASTKDSLRYNEQFF
TRBD1 TRBJ1-6 TRBV7-3 NA TGTGCCAGCAGCTTAAATCGGGACAGTCGGAATTCACCCCTCCACTTT CASSLNRDSRNSPLHF
NA TRBJ1-5 TRBV4-1 NA TGCGCCAGCAGCCAAGACAGGGCGTCCAATCAGCCCCAGCATTTT CASSQDRASNQPQHF
TRBD1 TRBJ1-2 TRBV28 NA TGTGCCAGCAGTTACAATGACAGGGACGGAGGTGGCTACACCTTC CASSYNDRDGGGYTF
NA TRBJ1-6 TRBV28 NA TGTGCCAGCAGTTTCTATTCACCCCTCCACTTT CASSFYSPLHF
NA TRBJ1-6 TRBV21-1 NA TGTGCCAGCAGCAAAGTAATTTGTGACAGACATAATTCACCCCTCCACTTT CASSKVICDRHNSPLHF
TRBD1 TRBJ1-1 TRBV30 once TGTGCCTGGAGTGCCGACAGGGGTACTGAAGCTTTCTTT CAWSADRGTEAFF
TRBD2 TRBJ2-1 TRBV5-1 NA TGCGCCAGCAGACTAGCGGGAGCTTCACGCAATGAGCAGTTCTTC CASRLAGASRNEQFF
NA TRBJ1-1 TRBV28 NA TGTGCCAGTTCCGGGAAGGTACCTCCTGAAGCTTTCTTT CASSGKVPPEAFF
NA TRBJ1-4 TRBV28 NA TGTGCCAGCAGCAACCAGCCTAGGTGGCCTACAATCGAAAAACTGTTTTTT CASSNQPRWPTIEKLFF
TRBD2 TRBJ2-7 TRBV7-2 NA TGTGCCAGCAGCTTTCAACTAGCGGATAAGACGCAGTACTTC CASSFQLADKTQYF
NA TRBJ2-7 TRBV7-9 NA TGTGCCAGCAGCCTCTTGGGGGGGGGCAACGAGCAGTACTTC CASSLLGGGNEQYF
NA TRBJ2-1 TRBV7-2 NA TGTGCCAGCAGCTTGTACGAAAGAGGGGAGCAGTTCTTC CASSLYERGEQFF
TRBD1 TRBJ1-2 TRBV6-5 NA TGTGCCAGCAGCCCATCACAGGGGGTGGGTGGCTACACCTTC CASSPSQGVGGYTF
NA TRBJ2-3 TRBV7-3 NA TGTGCCAGCAGCTTAAAAAACACAGGGAGCACAGATACGCAGTATTTT CASSLKNTGSTDTQYF
NA TRBJ2-3 TRBV5-8 NA TGTGCCAGCAGCTTGGGACTTCGTAGCACAGATACGCAGTATTTT CASSLGLRSTDTQYF
NA TRBJ1-4 TRBV7-3 NA TGTGCCAGCAGCTTACGGACAGATACTAATGAAAAACTGTTTTTT CASSLRTDTNEKLFF
NA TRBJ2-7 TRBV9 NA TGTGCCAGCAGCCCTCCTGGTAGGGGGAGTGGGTCCTACGAGCAGTACTTC CASSPPGRGSGSYEQYF
NA TRBJ1-2 TRBV4-1 NA TGCGCCAGCAGCCAAGGCCCCGAGGACTATGGCTACACCTTC CASSQGPEDYGYTF
NA TRBJ2-5 TRBV29-1 NA TGCAGCGCGATGGGCGCGGGAGAGACCCAGTACTTC CSAMGAGETQYF
NA TRBJ2-7 TRBV27 NA TGTGCCAGGAACATTAACCTCTCCTACGAGCAGTACTTC CARNINLSYEQYF
TRBD2 TRBJ2-4 TRBV5-1 NA TGCGCCAGCAGCCCTGGACTAGCGGGGCAAAACAAGTACTTC CASSPGLAGQNKYF
TRBD2 TRBJ2-3 TRBV7-6 once TGTGCCAGCAGCTTAGCGCAGGGAGGGGTGGGTACGCAGTATTTT CASSLAQGGVGTQYF
NA TRBJ1-5 TRBV5-1 NA TGCGCCAGCAGCTTGGCCGCGGGAGCAGATCAGCCCCAGCATTTT CASSLAAGADQPQHF
NA TRBJ1-1 TRBV6-2/TRBV6-3 NA TGTGCCAGCAGTGACACAGGTAAACCTGAGGCTTTCTTT CASSDTGKPEAFF
TRBD1 TRBJ2-7 TRBV6-6 NA TGTGCCAGCAGGACAGGGGGCGCAGCCTACGAGCAGTACTTC CASRTGGAAYEQYF
TRBD1 TRBJ2-1 TRBV11-2 NA TGTGCCAGCAGCTTAGATCGGGGACAGCGAATCTCCTACAATGAGCAGTTCTTC CASSLDRGQRISYNEQFF
TRBD2 TRBJ2-1 TRBV28 NA TGTGCCAGCAGTTTAATCTTGAAAACCGCGGGACTAGCGGGCAATGAGCAGTTCTTC CASSLILKTAGLAGNEQFF
NA TRBJ1-2 TRBV28 NA TGTGCCAGCAGTCGGTATGGCTACACCTTC CASSRYGYTF
NA TRBJ1-5 TRBV27 NA TGTGCCAGCAGTTTACCGAATCAGCCCCAGCATTTT CASSLPNQPQHF